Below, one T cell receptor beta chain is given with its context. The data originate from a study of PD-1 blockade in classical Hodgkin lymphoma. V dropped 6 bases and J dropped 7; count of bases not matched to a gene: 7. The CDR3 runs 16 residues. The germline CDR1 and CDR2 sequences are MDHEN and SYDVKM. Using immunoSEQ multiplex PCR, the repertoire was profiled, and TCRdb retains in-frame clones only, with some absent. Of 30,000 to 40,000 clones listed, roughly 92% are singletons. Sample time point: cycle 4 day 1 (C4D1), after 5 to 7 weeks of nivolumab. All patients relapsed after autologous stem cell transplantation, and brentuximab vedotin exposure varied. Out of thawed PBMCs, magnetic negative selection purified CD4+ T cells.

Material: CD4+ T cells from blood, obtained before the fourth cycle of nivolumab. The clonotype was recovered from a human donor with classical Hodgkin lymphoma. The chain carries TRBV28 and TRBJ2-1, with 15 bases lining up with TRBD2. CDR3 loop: CASRRTGTSGRNEQFF. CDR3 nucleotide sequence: TGTGCCAGCAGACGTACCGGGACTAGCGGGAGGAATGAGCAGTTCTTC. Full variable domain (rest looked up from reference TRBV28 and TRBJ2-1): DVKVTQSSRYLVKRTGEKVFLECVQDMDHENMFWYRQDPGLGLRLIYFSYDVKMKEKGDIPEGYSVSREKKERFSLILESASTNQTSMYLCASRRTGTSGRNEQFFGPGTRLTVL.